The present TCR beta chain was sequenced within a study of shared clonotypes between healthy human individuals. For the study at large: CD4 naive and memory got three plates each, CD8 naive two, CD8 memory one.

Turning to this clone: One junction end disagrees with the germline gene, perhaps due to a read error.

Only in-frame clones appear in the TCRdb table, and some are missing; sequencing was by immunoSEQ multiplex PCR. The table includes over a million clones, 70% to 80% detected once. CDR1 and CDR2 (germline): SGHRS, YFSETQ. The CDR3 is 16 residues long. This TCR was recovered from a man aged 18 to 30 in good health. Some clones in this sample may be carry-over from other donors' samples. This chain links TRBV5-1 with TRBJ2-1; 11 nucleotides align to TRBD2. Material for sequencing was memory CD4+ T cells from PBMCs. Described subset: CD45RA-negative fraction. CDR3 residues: CTSRDPGLADYNEQFF. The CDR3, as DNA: TGCACCAGCCGAGACCCGGGACTAGCGGACTACAATGAGCAGTTCTTC.